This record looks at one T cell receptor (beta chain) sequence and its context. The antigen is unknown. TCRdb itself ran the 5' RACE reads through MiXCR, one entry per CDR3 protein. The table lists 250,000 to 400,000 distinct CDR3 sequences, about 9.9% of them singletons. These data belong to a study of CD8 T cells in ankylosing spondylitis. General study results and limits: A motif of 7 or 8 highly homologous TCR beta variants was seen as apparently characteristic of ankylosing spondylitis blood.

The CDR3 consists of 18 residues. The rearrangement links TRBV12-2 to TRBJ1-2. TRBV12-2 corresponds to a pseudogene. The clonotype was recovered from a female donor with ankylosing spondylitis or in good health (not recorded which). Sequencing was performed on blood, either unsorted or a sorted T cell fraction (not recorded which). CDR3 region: CASRLARASRYLNYGYTF. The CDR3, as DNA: TGTGCAAGTCGCTTAGCCCGCGCTTCGAGGTACCTTAACTATGGCTACACCTTC.